This entry features one TCR beta chain sequence. The data derive from a study of shared T cell receptors in the human thymus. Using immunoSEQ multiplex PCR, the repertoire was profiled, and TCRdb retains in-frame clones only, with some absent. This sample carries more than 550,000 clones, approximately 83% of them seen once, and the ten largest clones take under 0.012%. The trim removed 5 bases at V and 3 bases at J, leaving 10 bases unmatched. CDR3 length: 16 amino acids. The germline V gene encodes CDR1 SGHTA and CDR2 FQGNSA. These data were also filed under a second study, of human thymus T cells. According to that study: Donors consisted of healthy Finnish infants (having corrective surgery for congenital heart defects). The study used thymus tissue resected during corrective heart surgery. Thymic and blood repertoires seemed to show skewed V and J gene use. Highly overlapping thymic repertoires in unrelated individuals were reported by related research.

Material for sequencing was thymocytes. The origin of this receptor is a girl under three years old with a congenital heart defect. The chain employs TRBV7-2 and TRBJ1-1, with 9 bases fitting TRBD1. CDR3 bases: TGTGCCAGCAGCCGTGACGTACAGGGGGCGGACACTGAAGCTTTCTTT. The encoded protein is CASSRDVQGADTEAFF.